The rows below give T cell receptor beta chains drawn from one sample of a study of CD4 T cells in relation to SARS-CoV-2 and coronaviruses. Using immunoSEQ multiplex PCR, the repertoire was profiled, and TCRdb retains in-frame clones only, with some absent. The sample carries under 13,000 clones, around 80% recorded once. Their antigen targets remain unknown. The sequenced sample was CD4+ T cells from PBMCs, cultured in vitro. The receptors were sampled from a human donor in good health. Each CDR3 is given with its conserved first and last residue.

TRBJ2-3 | TRBV3-1/TRBV3-2 | CASSQDLGSDTQYF
TRBJ2-5 | TRBV27 | CASLGIMKETQYF
TRBJ1-1 | TRBV7-9 | CASRPKDRLGTEAFF
TRBJ1-2 | TRBV2 | CASSEGRKFYGYTF
TRBJ1-2 | TRBV18 | CASSSLGQTYGYTF
TRBJ2-3 | TRBV9 | CASSATLGGAVITDTQYF
TRBJ1-1 | TRBV28 | CATWVTNTEAFF
TRBJ1-1 | TRBV6-5 | CASRYDGNTEAFF
TRBJ2-3 | TRBV7-6 | CASSLVGASDTQYF
TRBJ1-4 | TRBV5-1 | CASSLRGAINEKLFF
TRBJ2-7 | TRBV5-6 | CASSQERSSYEQYF
TRBJ2-7 | TRBV6-5 | CASSYGQDGREQYF
TRBJ2-5 | TRBV19 | CASSPQVSYQETQYF
TRBJ2-1 | TRBV3-1/TRBV3-2 | CASSQIRRRLASYNEQFF
TRBJ1-4 | TRBV6-1 | CASSEWRSGGEKLFF
TRBJ1-3 | TRBV2 | CASKAGGNTIYF
TRBJ2-3 | TRBV5-6 | CASSGRGQVTDTQYF
TRBJ1-2 | TRBV7-9 | CASSLVGHHNYGYTF
TRBJ2-7 | TRBV13 | CASSLGTGSSRSSYEQYF
TRBJ2-5 | TRBV13 | CASSERLAGEETQYF
TRBJ2-3 | TRBV7-2 | CAESVGGAGADTQYF
TRBJ2-5 | TRBV18 | CASSPQGWETQYF
TRBJ2-3 | TRBV9 | CASSVDSGGHYTDTQYF
TRBJ1-3 | TRBV30 | CAWSAMINTIYF
TRBJ2-3 | TRBV4-3 | CASSSPDTQYF
TRBJ1-2 | TRBV27 | CASTPGRAYGYTF
TRBJ2-5 | TRBV6-5 | CASSINVRVGETQYF
TRBJ1-2 | TRBV6-2/TRBV6-3 | CASSSSDVRGSYGYTF
TRBJ1-1 | TRBV7-9 | CASSSGGAAFF
TRBJ1-1 | TRBV18 | CASSSDRNTEAFF
TRBJ1-1 | TRBV7-2 | CASSLVHANTEAFF
TRBJ2-5 | TRBV7-7 | CASSLAGVGETQYF
TRBJ1-6 | TRBV23-1 | CARRTVSYNSPLHF
TRBJ2-7 | TRBV3-1/TRBV3-2 | CASSPGQTYEQYF
TRBJ1-1 | TRBV10-3 | CAISVGSTMNTEAFF
TRBJ2-1 | TRBV5-4 | CASSMTSGGAAYNEQFF
TRBJ2-2 | TRBV7-9 | CASSFGQGDTGELFF
TRBJ1-1 | TRBV29-1 | CSGQTGETEAFF
TRBJ2-1 | TRBV9 | CASSPSAGWNEQFF
TRBJ1-2 | TRBV5-1 | CASSLDVQVNYGYTF
TRBJ2-7 | TRBV5-4 | CASSLGTGFTYEQYF
TRBJ2-1 | TRBV7-2 | CASSLGTSGRSGEQFF
TRBJ1-5 | TRBV19 | CASSDRTGNNQPQHF
TRBJ1-5 | TRBV28 | CASSSPGHPSNQPQHF
TRBJ1-2 | TRBV2 | CASSEAGRGYTF
TRBJ2-1 | TRBV5-1 | CASSPDLNNEQFF
TRBJ2-5 | TRBV7-2 | CASSTADRGRWGETQYF
TRBJ1-1 | TRBV9 | CASSVGPDTEAFF
TRBJ2-1 | TRBV9 | CASSANSDFYNEQFF
TRBJ1-5 | TRBV29-1 | CSCRVGLNQPQHF
TRBJ2-1 | TRBV11-2 | CASSPTFTSPNEQFF
TRBJ2-2 | TRBV27 | CASAKGTGELFF
TRBJ2-1 | TRBV18 | CASSPASGRAGNNEQFF
TRBJ2-7 | TRBV6-2/TRBV6-3 | CASSYPTDRVQDYEQYF
TRBJ1-6 | TRBV6-5 | CASSYGRINSPLHF